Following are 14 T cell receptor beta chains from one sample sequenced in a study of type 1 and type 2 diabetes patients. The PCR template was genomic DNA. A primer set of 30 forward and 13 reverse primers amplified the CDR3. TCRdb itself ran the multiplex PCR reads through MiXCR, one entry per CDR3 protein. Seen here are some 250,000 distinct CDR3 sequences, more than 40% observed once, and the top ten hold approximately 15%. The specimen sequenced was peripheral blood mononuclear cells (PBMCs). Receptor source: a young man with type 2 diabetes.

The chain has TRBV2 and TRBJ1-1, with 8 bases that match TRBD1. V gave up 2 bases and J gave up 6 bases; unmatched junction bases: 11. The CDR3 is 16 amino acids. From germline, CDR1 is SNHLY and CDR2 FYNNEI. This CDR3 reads CASSENRGVKKAEAFF. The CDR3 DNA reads TGTGCCAGCAGTGAAAACAGGGGGGTGAAGAAGGCTGAAGCTTTCTTT.

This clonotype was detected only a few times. The CDR3 spells CASSVVGIDSPLHF. CDR3 in DNA: TGTGCCAGCAGCGTAGTCGGGATAGATTCACCCCTCCACTTT. This chain connects TRBV9 to TRBJ1-6; D gene unclear. The CDR3 is 14 residues long. Trimming removed 0 bases from V and 8 bases from J, with 9 bases in between. The V gene's germline CDR1 is SGDLS and CDR2 YYNGEE.

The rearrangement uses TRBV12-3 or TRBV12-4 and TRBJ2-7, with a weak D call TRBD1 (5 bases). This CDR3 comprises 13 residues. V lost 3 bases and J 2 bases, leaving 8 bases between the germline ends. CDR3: CASSLTDTYEQYF. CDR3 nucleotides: TGTGCCAGCAGTTTGACAGACACCTACGAGCAGTACTTC.

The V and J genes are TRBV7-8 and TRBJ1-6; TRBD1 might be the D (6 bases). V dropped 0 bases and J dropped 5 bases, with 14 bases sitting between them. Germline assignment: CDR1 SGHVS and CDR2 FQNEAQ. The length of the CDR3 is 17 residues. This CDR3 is CASSLAQGPANNSPLHF. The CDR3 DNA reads TGTGCCAGCAGCTTAGCGCAGGGGCCGGCTAATAATTCACCCCTCCACTTT.

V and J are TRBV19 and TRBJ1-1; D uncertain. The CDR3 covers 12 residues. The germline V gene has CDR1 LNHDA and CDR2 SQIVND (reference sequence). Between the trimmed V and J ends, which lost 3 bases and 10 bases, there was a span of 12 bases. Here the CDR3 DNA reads TGTGCCAGTAGTATTAATGGGCCGGGAGCTTTCTTT. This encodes CASSINGPGAFF.

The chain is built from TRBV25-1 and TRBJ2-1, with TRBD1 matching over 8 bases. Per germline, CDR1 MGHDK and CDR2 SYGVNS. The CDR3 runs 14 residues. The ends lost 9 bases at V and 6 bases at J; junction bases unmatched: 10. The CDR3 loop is CASEQDRATNEQFF. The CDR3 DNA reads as TGTGCCAGTGAACAGGACAGGGCCACCAATGAGCAGTTCTTC.

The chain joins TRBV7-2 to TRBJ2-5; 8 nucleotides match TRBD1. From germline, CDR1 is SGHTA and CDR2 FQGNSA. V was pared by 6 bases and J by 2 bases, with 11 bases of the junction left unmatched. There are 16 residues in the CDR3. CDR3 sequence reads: CASRPPGQAMQETQYF. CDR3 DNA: TGTGCCAGCAGGCCCCCGGGACAGGCTATGCAAGAGACCCAGTACTTC.

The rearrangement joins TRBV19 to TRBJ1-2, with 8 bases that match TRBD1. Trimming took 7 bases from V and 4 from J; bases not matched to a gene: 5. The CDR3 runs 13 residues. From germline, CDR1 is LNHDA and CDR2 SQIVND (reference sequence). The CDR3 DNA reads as TGTGCCAGTACTTCAGGGGGCGCCTATGGCTACACCTTC. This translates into CASTSGGAYGYTF.

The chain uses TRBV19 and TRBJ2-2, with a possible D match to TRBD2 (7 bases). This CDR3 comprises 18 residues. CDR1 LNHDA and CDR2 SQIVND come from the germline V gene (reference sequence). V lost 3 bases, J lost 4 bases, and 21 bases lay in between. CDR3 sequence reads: CASSMGGGRTVSTGELFF. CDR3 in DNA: TGTGCCAGTAGTATGGGAGGGGGGCGCACGGTGAGCACCGGGGAGCTGTTTTTT.

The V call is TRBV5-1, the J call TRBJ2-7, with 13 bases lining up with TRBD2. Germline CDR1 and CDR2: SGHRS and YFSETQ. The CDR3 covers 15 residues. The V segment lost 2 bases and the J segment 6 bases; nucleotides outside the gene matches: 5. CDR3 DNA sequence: TGCGCCAGCAGCTTACTAGCGGGAGGGGAGGGCGAGCAGTACTTC. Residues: CASSLLAGGEGEQYF. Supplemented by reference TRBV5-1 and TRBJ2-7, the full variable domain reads KAGVTQTPRYLIKTRGQQVTLSCSPISGHRSVSWYQQTPGQGLQFLFEYFSETQRNKGNFPGRFSGRQFSNSRSEMNVSTLELGDSALYLCASSLLAGGEGEQYFGPGTRLTVT.

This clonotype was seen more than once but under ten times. DNA of the CDR3: TGTGCCAGCGGTTCAGAAGGGTTTGCAGATACGCAGTATTTT. It codes for CASGSEGFADTQYF. The chain couples TRBV2 to TRBJ2-3, with D hard to call. The V and J ends lost 8 bases and 4 bases respectively, with 16 bases between them. The CDR3 runs 14 residues. Germline CDR1 and CDR2: SNHLY and FYNNEI. The full variable domain, its missing parts supplied by reference TRBV2 and TRBJ2-3, is EPEVTQTPSHQVTQMGQEVILRCVPISNHLYFYWYRQILGQKVEFLVSFYNNEISEKSEIFDDQFSVERPDGSNFTLKIRSTKLEDSAMYFCASGSEGFADTQYFGPGTRLTVL.

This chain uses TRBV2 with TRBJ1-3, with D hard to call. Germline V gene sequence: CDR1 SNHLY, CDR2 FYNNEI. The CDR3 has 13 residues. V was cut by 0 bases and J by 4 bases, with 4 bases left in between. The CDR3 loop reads CASSEAKGNTIYF. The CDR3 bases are TGTGCCAGCAGTGAAGCGAAGGGAAACACCATATATTTT.

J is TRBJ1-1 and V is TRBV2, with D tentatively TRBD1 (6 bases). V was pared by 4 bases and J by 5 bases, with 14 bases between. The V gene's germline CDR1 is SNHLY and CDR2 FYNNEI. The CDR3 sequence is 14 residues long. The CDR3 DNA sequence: TGTGCCAGCAGTGTGGCCGGGGGGCGGACTGAAGCTTTCTTT. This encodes CASSVAGGRTEAFF.

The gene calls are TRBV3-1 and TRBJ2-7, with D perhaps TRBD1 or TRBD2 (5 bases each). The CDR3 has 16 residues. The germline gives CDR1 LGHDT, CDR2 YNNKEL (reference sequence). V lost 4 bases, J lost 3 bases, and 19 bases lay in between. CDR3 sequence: CASSPHYRGDNYEQYF. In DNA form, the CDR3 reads TGTGCCAGCAGCCCACACTATAGGGGAGATAACTACGAGCAGTACTTC.